These 6 T cell receptor beta chains were all obtained from the same sample, sequenced in a study of cytotoxic CD8 clonotypes in ibrutinib-treated CLL. The data were produced by immunoSEQ multiplex PCR, yet TCRdb's version contains in-frame clones alone and is incomplete. Of roughly 200,000 clones in the sample, approximately 68% were seen once. Specimen: PBMCs, collected after 24 months of ibrutinib treatment. These receptors were collected from a human donor with chronic lymphocytic leukemia.

About this clone itself: Other DNA sequences in the sample encode the same CDR3. The chain joins TRBV7-9 to TRBJ2-1, with unresolved D. The CDR3 length is 11 residues. CDR1 and CDR2 (germline): SEHNR, FQNEAQ (reference sequence). V was pared by 5 bases and J by 4 bases, with 3 bases between. As DNA, the CDR3 is TGTGCCAGCAGCCCTTACAATGAGCAGTTCTTC. This translates into CASSPYNEQFF.

The chain couples TRBV29-1 to TRBJ2-7; D ambiguous. Germline CDR1 reads SQVTM; CDR2 reads ANQGSEA. CDR3 length equals 13 residues. Trimming cost V 3 bases and J 2 bases, with 11 bases left between them. CDR3 nucleotides: TGCAGCGTTGAGGGCAGAAAAGCCTACGAGCAGTACTTC. It translates to CSVEGRKAYEQYF.

The chain recombines TRBV9 with TRBJ2-1; the D gene could be TRBD1 or TRBD2 (5 bases each). This CDR3 comprises 13 residues. V was cut by 0 bases and J by 8 bases, with 9 bases left in between. Germline CDR1 is SGDLS and CDR2 is YYNGEE. CDR3 nucleotides: TGTGCCAGCAGCGTAGTAGGGGACCATGAGCAGTTCTTC. Amino acid sequence: CASSVVGDHEQFF.

The CDR3 is CASKDRGYEQYF. The CDR3 DNA sequence: TGTGCCAGCAAGGACAGGGGGTACGAGCAGTACTTC. The chain couples TRBV28 to TRBJ2-7, with 10 bases that match TRBD1. CDR1 MDHEN and CDR2 SYDVKM come from the germline V gene. V trimming: 7 bases; J trimming: 4 bases; junction bases outside the gene matches: 1. The CDR3 covers 12 residues.

The genes are TRBV19 and TRBJ2-7; D tentatively reads TRBD1 or TRBD2 (5 bases each). Looked up from germline, CDR1 is LNHDA and CDR2 is SQIVND (reference sequence). The CDR3 spans 16 residues. V lost 3 bases and J 1 base, leaving 16 bases between the germline ends. CDR3 coding DNA: TGTGCCAGTAGTATTGGACCCCCGGGACGTTCCTACGAGCAGTACTTC. Translated, it gives CASSIGPPGRSYEQYF.

The chain uses TRBV27 and TRBJ1-1; possibly TRBD1 for D (5 bases). Trimming removed 0 bases at V and 8 bases at J, with 16 bases between. This CDR3 has 15 amino acids. Looked up from germline, CDR1 is MNHEY and CDR2 is SMNVEV (reference sequence). This chain's CDR3 is CASSLSWGRGWEAFF. CDR3 nucleotides: TGTGCCAGCAGTTTATCGTGGGGTAGGGGATGGGAAGCTTTCTTT.